One sample yielded the 21 T cell receptor beta chains listed below, sequenced in a study of blood T cell repertoires in COVID-19. The assay was immunoSEQ multiplex PCR, and TCRdb's table has in-frame clones only and misses some. The data contain 500,000 or so clones, around 87% of them singletons. Sequenced: PBMCs or T cells enriched from blood (not recorded which). These receptors were collected from a young woman who had recovered from COVID-19.

This chain joins TRBV30 and TRBJ1-1, with D possibly being TRBD1 (5 bases). The CDR3 covers 13 residues. Germline CDR1 is GTSNPN and CDR2 is SVGIG (reference sequence). V dropped 0 bases and J dropped 9 bases, with 14 bases sitting between them. CDR3: CAWSVVQGSKAFF. In nucleotides, the CDR3 is TGTGCCTGGAGTGTAGTCCAGGGCAGCAAAGCTTTCTTT.

The chain recombines TRBV29-1 with TRBJ1-2; 9 bases are a match to TRBD1. This CDR3 has 12 residues. CDR1 and CDR2 (germline): SQVTM, ANQGSEA. The V and J ends lost 6 bases and 8 bases, in that order; junction bases with no gene match: 7. CDR3 protein: CSVRTGVRGYTF. In DNA, the CDR3 is TGCAGCGTCCGGACAGGGGTGAGAGGCTACACCTTC.

The chain recombines TRBV5-1 with TRBJ2-1, with a tentative D call TRBD1 (5 bases). V shed 4 bases and J shed 9 bases, with 17 bases lying between them. This CDR3 has 14 residues. Germline loops: CDR1 SGHRS, CDR2 YFSETQ. The CDR3 region has the DNA TGCGCCAGCAGCGCCCAGGGTATAGTGACTGAGCAGTTCTTC. Protein product: CASSAQGIVTEQFF.

The V and J genes are TRBV29-1 and TRBJ2-7; a possible D gene is TRBD1 (5 bases). The germline CDR1 and CDR2 sequences are SQVTM and ANQGSEA. Deletions cut 2 bases from V and 6 bases from J, with 8 bases between. CDR3 length equals 11 residues. The CDR3 region is CSVETGGEQYF. The CDR3 DNA follows: TGCAGCGTTGAAACAGGCGGCGAGCAGTACTTC.

The chain links TRBV6-1 to TRBJ1-6, with TRBD1 identical over 7 bases. The V segment lost 4 bases and the J segment 0 bases; nucleotides outside the gene matches: 6. The CDR3 sequence is 17 residues long. Germline values: CDR1 MNHNS, CDR2 SASEGT. The CDR3 DNA is TGTGCCAGCAGTGGAGGGACAGCGAGCTCCTATAATTCACCCCTCCACTTT. Residues: CASSGGTASSYNSPLHF.

The J gene is TRBJ2-7, the V gene TRBV4-1, with 9 positions matching TRBD1. The V gene's germline CDR1 is MGHRA and CDR2 YSYEKL. The V gene end was trimmed by 1 base and the J gene end by 4 bases; junction bases not matched to a gene: 14. The CDR3 spans 18 residues. The CDR3: CASSQAVAGGQGKYEQYF. In nucleotides, the CDR3 is TGCGCCAGCAGCCAAGCGGTAGCAGGGGGACAGGGTAAATACGAGCAGTACTTC.

V usage is TRBV19 and J usage is TRBJ1-1; perhaps TRBD1 as D (5 bases). This CDR3 is built from 16 residues. Looked up from germline, CDR1 is LNHDA and CDR2 is SQIVND (reference sequence). The V gene lost 7 bases and the J gene lost 3 bases, with 21 bases spanning the gap. CDR3 sequence reads: CASKAFSGGRDTEAFF. The DNA of the CDR3 is TGTGCCAGTAAGGCATTTAGCGGGGGTCGCGACACTGAAGCTTTCTTT.

This chain links TRBV19 with TRBJ2-2; perhaps TRBD2 as D (6 bases). Deletions cut 6 bases from V and 4 bases from J, with 12 bases between. Per germline, CDR1 LNHDA and CDR2 SQIVND (reference sequence). The CDR3 has 14 amino acids. In DNA, the CDR3 is TGTGCCAGTAGAGAACGGGGGATCACCGGGGAGCTGTTTTTT. As protein: CASRERGITGELFF.

This chain connects TRBV2 to TRBJ2-3, with 8 nucleotides matching TRBD2. The junction had 8 bases not matched to a gene; V was cut back by 10 bases and J by 2 bases. Germline CDR1 is SNHLY and CDR2 is FYNNEI. This CDR3 spans 14 amino acids. CDR3: CATFRGGVTDTQYF. The CDR3 DNA reads TGTGCCACCTTTCGGGGGGGGGTCACAGATACGCAGTATTTT.

The chain combines TRBV9 with TRBJ1-1; perhaps TRBD1 as D (5 bases). The CDR3 covers 15 residues. V lost 3 bases to trimming and J lost 2 bases, with 14 bases between them. Germline CDR1 and CDR2: SGDLS and YYNGEE. The CDR3 protein is CASSAHQGINTEAFF. CDR3 nucleotide sequence: TGTGCCAGCAGCGCCCATCAGGGAATAAACACTGAAGCTTTCTTT.

The rearrangement joins TRBV11-2 to TRBJ1-6; D gene uncertain. The CDR3 loop spans 13 amino acids. Trimming left V 5 bases short and J 10 bases short, with 12 bases between. CDR1 SGHAT and CDR2 FQNNGV come from the germline V gene. The CDR3 DNA reads TGTGCCAGCAGCCATCCTTCGGGGTCACCCCTCCACTTT. This encodes CASSHPSGSPLHF.

The chain has TRBV11-2 and TRBJ2-1, with D unresolved. The germline V gene has CDR1 SGHAT and CDR2 FQNNGV. This CDR3 region has 13 residues. Between the trimmed V and J ends, which lost 5 bases and 6 bases, there was a span of 11 bases. The CDR3, as DNA: TGTGCCAGCAGCGGAGAACCCCCCAATGAGCAGTTCTTC. Translated: CASSGEPPNEQFF. The full variable domain, rest sourced from reference TRBV11-2 and TRBJ2-1, is EAGVAQSPRYKIIEKRQSVAFWCNPISGHATLYWYQQILGQGPKLLIQFQNNGVVDDSQLPKDRFSAERLKGVDSTLKIQPAKLEDSAVYLCASSGEPPNEQFFGPGTRLTVL.

J is TRBJ1-2 and V is TRBV10-3; 8 bases are shared with TRBD1. V lost 3 bases, J lost 13 bases, and 10 bases stayed unmatched. The CDR3 spans 13 residues. Germline V gene lookup returns CDR1 ENHRY and CDR2 SYGVKD. The CDR3 protein is CAISDGARGLCTF. The CDR3 region has the DNA TGTGCCATCAGTGACGGTGCCAGGGGGCTGTGCACCTTC.

The rearrangement links TRBV30 to TRBJ2-7; 13 bases align to TRBD2. The CDR3 is 17 amino acids. The V segment lost 4 bases and the J segment 2 bases; nucleotides outside the gene matches: 11. Germline lookup yields CDR1 GTSNPN and CDR2 SVGIG (reference sequence). The DNA of the CDR3 is TGTGCCTGGACCTTCGCACTAGCGGGGGGGCGAGCCTACGAGCAGTACTTC. Amino acids: CAWTFALAGGRAYEQYF.

This chain links TRBV6-5 with TRBJ2-3, with D tentatively TRBD1 (6 bases). The CDR3 extends over 14 amino acids. CDR1 MNHEY and CDR2 SVGAGI come from the germline V gene. Trimming left V 2 bases short and J 6 bases short, with 12 bases between. The DNA for the CDR3 is TGTGCCAGCAGTTACAAGGGGGTAGGGGATACGCAGTATTTT. Its protein product is CASSYKGVGDTQYF.

The rearrangement joins TRBV7-2 to TRBJ2-3; D is uncertain. CDR3 length equals 14 residues. Between the trimmed V and J ends, which lost 3 bases and 6 bases, there was a span of 13 bases. Per the germline V gene, CDR1 is SGHTA and CDR2 is FQGNSA. The CDR3 nucleotides read TGTGCCAGCAGCTTTGTTGGCGGCTCGGATACGCAGTATTTT. It translates to CASSFVGGSDTQYF.

CDR3 amino acids: CASSFEYSIDYNEQFF. The CDR3 DNA reads as TGTGCCAGCAGCTTCGAGTACTCCATTGACTACAATGAGCAGTTCTTC. This chain joins TRBV5-4 and TRBJ2-1, with unresolved D. The CDR3 has 16 amino acids. Germline V gene data show CDR1 as SGHNT and CDR2 as YYREEE (reference sequence). Trimming cost V 2 bases and J 3 bases, with 15 bases left between them.

A few counts support this clone. The chain carries TRBV5-4 and TRBJ1-5; tentative D call: TRBD1 (6 bases). The CDR3 totals 14 residues. V dropped 2 bases and J dropped 7 bases, with 13 bases sitting between them. Germline CDR1 is SGHNT and CDR2 is YYREEE (reference sequence). The CDR3 sequence is CASSLQGSGQPQHF. The CDR3 DNA reads as TGTGCCAGCAGCTTACAGGGATCAGGGCAGCCCCAGCATTTT.

The genes are TRBV6-6 and TRBJ1-1, with D uncertain. Germline V gene lookup returns CDR1 MNHNY and CDR2 SVGAGI (reference sequence). The CDR3 covers 11 residues. V lost 5 bases, J lost 7 bases, and 8 bases lay in between. The CDR3 spells CASSPEIEAFF. The CDR3 DNA sequence: TGTGCCAGCAGTCCTGAGATTGAAGCTTTCTTT.

This clone was recorded a few times. The V and J genes are TRBV4-2 and TRBJ1-1, with D uncertain. Trimming stripped 0 bases from V and 10 bases from J, with 12 bases between. The CDR3 contains 13 residues. In germline, CDR1 is LGHNA, CDR2 YNFKEQ. CDR3 bases: TGTGCCAGCAGCCAAGACGCAGGTTTCCGAGCTTTCTTT. The encoded protein is CASSQDAGFRAFF.

The genes are TRBV7-2 and TRBJ2-3, with D unresolved. Trimming left V 1 base short and J 2 bases short, with 10 bases between. Per the germline V gene, CDR1 is SGHTA and CDR2 is FQGNSA. There are 15 residues in the CDR3. CDR3 sequence reads: CASSLVPADTDTQYF. In nucleotides, the CDR3 is TGTGCCAGCAGCTTAGTACCGGCGGACACAGATACGCAGTATTTT. Drawing the rest from reference TRBV7-2 and TRBJ2-3, the complete variable domain is GAGVSQSPSNKVTEKGKDVELRCDPISGHTALYWYRQSLGQGLEFLIYFQGNSAPDKSGLPSDRFSAERTGGSVSTLTIQRTQQEDSAVYLCASSLVPADTDTQYFGPGTRLTVL.